This TCR beta chain was found in a study of T cells in tuberculosis. Overall study: The T cells targeted glucose monomycolate, a mycobacterial lipid, via CD1B.

The germline CDR1 and CDR2 sequences are SNHLY and FYNNEI. Trimming removed 8 bases from V and 0 bases from J, with 11 bases in between. CDR3 length: 14 residues. Produced via immunoSEQ multiplex PCR; TCRdb's table is partial and in-frame only. The sample records 85,000 to 90,000 clones, roughly 93% being singletons. Cells were sorted from thawed PBMC rested overnight and stained with GMM-loaded CD1B tetramer, viability dye and anti-CD3. The CD1B tetramers carried C32 glucose monomycolate purified from Rhodococcus equi. The V call is TRBV2, the J call TRBJ1-3; D is unclear. Material: CD1b-GMM tetramer-negative cells sorted from PBMCs. The source is an adult woman with latent tuberculosis. CDR3 in amino acids: CASLPAVSGNTIYF. CDR3 DNA: TGTGCCAGCTTACCCGCAGTCTCTGGAAACACCATATATTTT.